This T cell receptor (beta chain) was recorded in a study of T cell responses to AZD1222 COVID-19 vaccine. General study points: Variant regions that are unmutated are reportedly the target of nearly half of spike-specific TCRs.

This clone was observed once. Its antigen is unknown. TCRdb's copy holds only in-frame clones and misses some; the assay was immunoSEQ multiplex PCR. The table has some 130,000 clones, 84% seen once. Germline values: CDR1 LNHDA, CDR2 SQIVND (reference sequence). The CDR3 spans 15 residues. V was trimmed by 6 bases and J by 7 bases, leaving 18 bases between them. The V and J genes are TRBV19 and TRBJ1-4; D is uncertain. The sequence derives from an adult in good health. The sequencing here drew on peripheral blood, taken on day 0 of AZD1222 vaccination. This chain's CDR3 is CASSTKSGGSEKLFF. CDR3 DNA: TGTGCCAGTAGCACGAAATCAGGTGGGAGTGAAAAACTGTTTTTT.